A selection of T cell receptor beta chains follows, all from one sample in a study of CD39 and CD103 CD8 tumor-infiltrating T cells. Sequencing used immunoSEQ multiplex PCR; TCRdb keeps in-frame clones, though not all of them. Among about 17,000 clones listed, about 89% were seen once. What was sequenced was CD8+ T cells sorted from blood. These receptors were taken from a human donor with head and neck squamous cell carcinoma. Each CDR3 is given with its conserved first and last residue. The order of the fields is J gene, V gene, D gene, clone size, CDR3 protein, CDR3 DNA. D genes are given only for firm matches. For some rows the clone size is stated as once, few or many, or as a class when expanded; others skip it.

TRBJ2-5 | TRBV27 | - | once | CASSPTGTFPETQYF | TGTGCCAGCAGTCCCACCGGGACATTTCCAGAGACCCAGTACTTC
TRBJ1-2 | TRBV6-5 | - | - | CASSYTPQGSGYGYTF | TGTGCCAGCAGTTACACCCCACAGGGATCGGGCTATGGCTACACCTTC
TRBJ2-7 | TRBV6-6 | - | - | CASSQSGSPYEQYF | TGTGCCAGCAGTCAAAGCGGCTCGCCCTACGAGCAGTACTTC
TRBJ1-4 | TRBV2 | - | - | CASSDAEKLFF | TGTGCCAGCAGTGACGCGGAGAAACTGTTTTTT
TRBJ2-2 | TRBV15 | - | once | CATSREGAGELFF | TGTGCCACCAGCAGAGAAGGGGCCGGGGAGCTGTTTTTT
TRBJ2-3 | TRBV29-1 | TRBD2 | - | CSVEGGGAGGLSTDTQYF | TGCAGCGTAGAGGGCGGGGGGGCAGGGGGGCTGAGCACAGATACGCAGTATTTT
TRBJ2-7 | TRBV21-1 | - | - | CASSKALGNEQYF | TGTGCCAGCAGCAAAGCGCTGGGTAACGAGCAGTACTTC
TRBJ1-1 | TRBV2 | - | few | CASAKGRMNTEAFF | TGTGCCAGCGCTAAGGGACGGATGAACACTGAAGCTTTCTTT
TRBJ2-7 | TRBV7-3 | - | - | CASSLGHANEQYF | TGTGCCAGCAGCTTAGGGCATGCTAACGAGCAGTACTTC
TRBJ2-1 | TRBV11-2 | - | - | CASTLGVNEQFF | TGTGCCAGCACCCTGGGGGTAAATGAGCAGTTCTTC
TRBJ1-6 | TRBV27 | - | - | CASSFVQLGDSPLHF | TGTGCCAGCAGTTTCGTCCAGCTTGGGGATTCACCCCTCCACTTT
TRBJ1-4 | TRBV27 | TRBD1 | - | CASSLGTGVGEKLFF | TGTGCCAGCAGTTTAGGTACAGGGGTTGGGGAAAAACTGTTTTTT
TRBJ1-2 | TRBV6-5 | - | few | CASNRQGGNYGYTF | TGTGCCAGCAATCGTCAAGGGGGTAACTATGGCTACACCTTC
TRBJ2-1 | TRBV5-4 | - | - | CASSFKRGTEQFF | TGTGCCAGCAGCTTCAAAAGGGGCACTGAGCAGTTCTTC
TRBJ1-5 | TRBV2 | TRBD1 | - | CASRTEGTAALDQPQHF | TGTGCCAGCAGGACCGAAGGGACAGCTGCTTTAGATCAGCCCCAGCATTTT
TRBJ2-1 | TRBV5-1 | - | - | CASSYPNTYEQFF | TGCGCCAGCAGCTACCCTAATACATATGAGCAGTTCTTC
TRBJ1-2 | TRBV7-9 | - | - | CASSSSPVYYGYTF | TGTGCCAGCAGCTCCTCCCCCGTCTACTATGGCTACACCTTC
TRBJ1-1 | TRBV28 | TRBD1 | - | CASTWTGRRGSEAFF | TGTGCCAGCACGTGGACAGGGCGGCGAGGGAGTGAAGCTTTCTTT
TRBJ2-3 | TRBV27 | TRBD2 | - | CASSPLAGGHTDTQYF | TGTGCCAGCAGTCCGCTTGCGGGGGGTCACACAGATACGCAGTATTTT
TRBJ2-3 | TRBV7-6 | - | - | CASSPKGGGGFDTQYF | TGTGCCAGCAGCCCCAAAGGGGGCGGGGGGTTCGATACGCAGTATTTT
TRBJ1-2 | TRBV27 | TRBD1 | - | CASSPGQNYGYTF | TGTGCCAGCAGCCCGGGACAGAACTATGGCTACACCTTC
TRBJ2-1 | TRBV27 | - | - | CASSFASSEQFF | TGTGCCAGCAGTTTTGCGAGTAGTGAGCAGTTCTTC
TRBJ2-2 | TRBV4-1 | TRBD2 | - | CASTTSGLEGVGELFF | TGCGCCAGCACCACCTCGGGACTAGAAGGTGTCGGGGAGCTGTTTTTT
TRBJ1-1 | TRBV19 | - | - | CASNLGANTEAFF | TGTGCCAGTAATCTCGGCGCGAACACTGAAGCTTTCTTT
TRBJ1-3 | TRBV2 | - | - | CASTKGVSSGNTIYF | TGTGCCAGCACCAAAGGTGTCAGCTCTGGAAACACCATATATTTT
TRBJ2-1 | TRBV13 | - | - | CASSLGLLGFEQFF | TGTGCCAGCAGCTTAGGCCTATTGGGTTTTGAGCAGTTCTTC
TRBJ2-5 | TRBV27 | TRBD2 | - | CASRGLADLKTQYF | TGTGCCAGCAGGGGACTAGCGGACTTGAAGACCCAGTACTTC
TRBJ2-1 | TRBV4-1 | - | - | CASSQDGSGYNEQFF | TGCGCCAGCAGCCAAGATGGATCGGGTTACAATGAGCAGTTCTTC
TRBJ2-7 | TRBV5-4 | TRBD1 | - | CASSSTDRGHYEQYF | TGTGCCAGCAGCTCCACGGACAGGGGGCACTACGAGCAGTACTTC
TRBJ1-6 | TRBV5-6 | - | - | CASSLRTVINSPLHF | TGTGCCAGCAGCTTGCGAACAGTTATTAATTCACCCCTCCACTTT
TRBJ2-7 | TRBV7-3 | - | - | CASSLRGYEQYF | TGTGCCAGCAGTCTAAGAGGGTACGAGCAGTACTTC
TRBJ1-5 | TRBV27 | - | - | CASSLNGDQPQHF | TGTGCCAGCAGTTTAAATGGAGATCAGCCCCAGCATTTT
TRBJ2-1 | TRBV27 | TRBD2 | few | CASSFLAGGSNEQFF | TGTGCCAGCAGCTTTTTAGCGGGGGGGTCAAATGAGCAGTTCTTC
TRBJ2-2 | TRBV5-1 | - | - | CASSFAEPTGELFF | TGCGCCAGCAGCTTTGCAGAACCAACCGGGGAGCTGTTTTTT
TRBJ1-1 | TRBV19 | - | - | CALLGETEAFF | TGTGCCCTCCTTGGGGAGACTGAAGCTTTCTTT